This entry lists 12 T cell receptor beta chains sequenced from one sample in a study of blood T cell repertoires in COVID-19. Generated by immunoSEQ multiplex PCR, the TCRdb table keeps only in-frame clones and is missing some. The table records some 80,000 clones, 60% to 85% of them present only once. The sequenced sample consisted of peripheral blood. The receptors derive from a woman older than 75 with active or convalescent COVID-19.

V and J are TRBV6-5 and TRBJ2-1, with 9 bases that match TRBD2. J was trimmed by 3 bases and V by 6 bases; bases with no gene match: 6. The CDR3 has 15 amino acids. CDR1 is MNHEY, CDR2 SVGAGI, per germline. The CDR3 reads CASSPGTSLYNEQFF. In DNA, the CDR3 is TGTGCCAGCAGCCCCGGGACTAGCCTCTACAATGAGCAGTTCTTC.

The genes are TRBV5-1 and TRBJ1-4; 10 bases fit TRBD1. Trimming at V came to 8 bases and at J to 4 bases, leaving 2 bases not matched to a gene. This CDR3 comprises 13 residues. Looked up from germline, CDR1 is SGHRS and CDR2 is YFSETQ. In DNA, the CDR3 is TGCGCCAGTAGGGACAGGGGTAATGAAAAACTGTTTTTT. Translated, it gives CASRDRGNEKLFF.

The chain recombines TRBV7-8 with TRBJ1-2; 8 bases map to TRBD1. J was trimmed by 8 bases and V by 5 bases; bases with no gene match: 13. CDR3 length equals 15 residues. Germline lookup yields CDR1 SGHVS and CDR2 FQNEAQ. The CDR3: CASSDRLQGAVGYTF. The CDR3 region has the DNA TGTGCCAGCAGCGACAGACTGCAGGGGGCCGTAGGCTACACCTTC.

This sequence joins TRBV28 and TRBJ1-6, with D possibly being TRBD1 (5 bases). Deletions cut 4 bases from V and 9 bases from J, with 22 bases between. Germline loops: CDR1 MDHEN, CDR2 SYDVKM. The CDR3 has 17 residues. The DNA for the CDR3 is TGTGCCAGCAGTTCGCTAACCCTCCGGGGGGACGGTTCACCCCTCCACTTT. This gives the protein CASSSLTLRGDGSPLHF.

The chain couples TRBV5-1 to TRBJ1-3, with D perhaps matching TRBD1 (5 bases). With 0 bases removed from V and 1 base from J, the gap between germline ends came to 5 bases. Germline V gene lookup returns CDR1 SGHRS and CDR2 YFSETQ. The CDR3 is made up of 14 amino acids. The DNA for the CDR3 is TGCGCCAGCAGCTTGGCAGGGTCTGGAAACACCATATATTTT. Encoded protein: CASSLAGSGNTIYF.

The rearrangement joins TRBV6-2 or TRBV6-3 to TRBJ1-5; 9 nucleotides line up with TRBD1. This CDR3 spans 16 amino acids. Per germline, CDR1 MNHEY and CDR2 SVGEGT. V shed 5 bases and J 6 bases; nucleotides not matched to a gene: 11. CDR3 sequence: CASSRRPGQGVQPQHF. The CDR3 bases are TGTGCCAGCAGTCGCAGGCCGGGACAGGGAGTTCAGCCCCAGCATTTT.

The chain employs TRBV6-5 and TRBJ1-5; the D gene is possibly TRBD1 (6 bases). Germline V gives CDR1 MNHEY, CDR2 SVGAGI. This CDR3 contains 15 residues. V shed 6 bases and J shed 1 base, with 13 bases lying between them. CDR3 coding DNA: TGTGCCAGCAGCCGGAACAGGGACAGCAATCAGCCCCAGCATTTT. It translates to CASSRNRDSNQPQHF.

This clone appeared once. The chain couples TRBV6-6 to TRBJ2-7; 9 bases align to TRBD2. This CDR3 spans 14 amino acids. Germline V gives CDR1 MNHNY, CDR2 SVGAGI (reference sequence). The V and J ends lost 4 bases and 7 bases, in that order; junction bases with no gene match: 8. DNA for the CDR3: TGTGCCAGCAGTTGGGCGGGAGGGCCGGGGGAGCAGTACTTC. Residues: CASSWAGGPGEQYF.

This chain connects TRBV14 to TRBJ1-3; D is unresolved. Germline V CDR1 and CDR2: SGHDN, FVKESK. CDR3 length equals 14 residues. Trimming shortened V by 4 bases and J by 0 bases, and 7 bases separated the two germline ends. In DNA, the CDR3 is TGTGCCAGCAGCCGACATTTCTCTGGAAACACCATATATTTT. It yields the protein CASSRHFSGNTIYF.

The chain couples TRBV7-2 to TRBJ1-1, with D perhaps TRBD1 (6 bases). V lost 5 bases and J lost 6, with 16 bases in between. Looked up from germline, CDR1 is SGHTA and CDR2 is FQGNSA. This CDR3 is built from 14 residues. CDR3 in amino acids: CASSPFGGLAEAFF. CDR3 coding DNA: TGTGCCAGCAGCCCATTCGGGGGGCTCGCTGAAGCTTTCTTT.

There are a few counts of this clone. The V gene is TRBV7-8, the J gene TRBJ2-3; TRBD1 matches at 7 bases. The CDR3 runs 14 residues. After removal of 5 bases from V and 3 bases from J, the junction contained 5 bases not matched to a gene. Germline V gene data show CDR1 as SGHVS and CDR2 as FQNEAQ. CDR3 amino acids: CASSHQGETDTQYF. The DNA for the CDR3 is TGTGCCAGCAGCCACCAGGGGGAGACAGATACGCAGTATTTT. Looking up the rest from reference TRBV7-8 and TRBJ2-3 gives the full variable domain: GAGVSQSPRYKVAKRGQDVALRCDPISGHVSLFWYQQALGQGPEFLTYFQNEAQLDKSGLPSDRFFAERPEGSVSTLKIQRTQQEDSAVYLCASSHQGETDTQYFGPGTRLTVL.

The chain carries TRBV29-1 and TRBJ1-2; D gene uncertain. Germline assignment: CDR1 SQVTM and CDR2 ANQGSEA. The CDR3 is made up of 11 amino acids. The ends were cut back, 7 bases at V and 1 base at J, with 7 bases in the middle. The CDR3: CSAILNYGYTF. CDR3 DNA: TGCAGCGCGATTCTTAACTATGGCTACACCTTC.